The clone carrying this T cell receptor (beta chain) was picked up a small number of times. This sample's RNA came from whole unsorted tissue. Chemotherapy-naive patients with new lung cancer underwent thoracic surgery in China, August–late 2014. The germline gives CDR1 MNHEY, CDR2 SVGAGI. The CDR3 length is 13 residues. The germline V and J ends were trimmed by 7 bases and 3 bases, with 13 bases remaining between them. Three rounds of nested PCR, following a modified ARM-PCR protocol, produced the TCRbeta library. TCRdb ran MiXCR on the multiplex PCR reads and lists one entry per CDR3 protein. The sample lists fewer than 85,000 distinct CDR3 sequences, 73% seen once, with 28% in the top ten. This sample is drawn from a study of tumor and adjacent non-tumor tissue in lung cancer. Whole-study context: Each sample yielded a few million productive TCRbeta reads on average.

This sequence was found in a man aged 55-75 years with non-small cell lung cancer. The specimen was lung tumor tissue. The rearrangement uses TRBV6-5 and TRBJ2-7; a possible D gene is TRBD2 (6 bases). CDR3: CASTQTSGYEQYF. In DNA form, the CDR3 reads TGTGCCAGCACCCAGACTAGTGGCTACGAGCAGTACTTC.